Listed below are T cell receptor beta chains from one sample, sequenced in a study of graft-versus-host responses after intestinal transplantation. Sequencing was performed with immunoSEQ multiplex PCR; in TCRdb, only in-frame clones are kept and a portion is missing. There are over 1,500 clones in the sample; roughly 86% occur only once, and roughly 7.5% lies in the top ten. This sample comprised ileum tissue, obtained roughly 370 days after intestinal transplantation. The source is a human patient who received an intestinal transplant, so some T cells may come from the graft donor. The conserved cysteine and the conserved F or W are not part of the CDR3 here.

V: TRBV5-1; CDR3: ASSSTGTYNEQF
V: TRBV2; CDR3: ASSAPSALARTDTQY
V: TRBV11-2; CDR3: ASSLGAGGGYKQY
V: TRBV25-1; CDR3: ASSDPRVANSPLH
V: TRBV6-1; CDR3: ASSDRRQNAEAF
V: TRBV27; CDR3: ASSLQVISISGGHGELF
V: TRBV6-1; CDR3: ASGGGLAGSYEQY
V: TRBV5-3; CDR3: ASSSAGNQPQH
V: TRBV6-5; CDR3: ASSYTPGKETQY
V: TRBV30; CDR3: AWRKRGITDTQY
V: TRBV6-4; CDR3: ASSKDRVEDEQY
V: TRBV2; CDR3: ASSGQVNTGELF
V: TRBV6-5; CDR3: ASAGTGYGNTIY
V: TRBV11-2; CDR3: ASSLEGRGNTIY
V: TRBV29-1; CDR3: SVELDRRNTEAF
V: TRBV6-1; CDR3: ASSEKTSGSYEQY
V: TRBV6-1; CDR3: ATGKQGISYEQY
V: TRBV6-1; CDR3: ASDRDRYNEQF
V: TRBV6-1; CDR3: ASTPEGGNTEAF
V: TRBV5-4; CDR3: ASSSGTPSGANVLT
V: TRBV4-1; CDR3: ASSQVGRSQEFYGYT
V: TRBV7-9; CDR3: ASSGSGLGYT
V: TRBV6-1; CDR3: ASSASGSHGELF
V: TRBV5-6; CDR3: ASSFQGRDSPLH
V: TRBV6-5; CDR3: ASSLGASTDTQY
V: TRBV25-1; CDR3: ASSERGGRETQY
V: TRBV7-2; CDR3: ASSLTHSGSSYNEQF
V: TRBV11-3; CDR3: ASSELGNSYSYEQY
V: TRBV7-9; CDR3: ASSLGGVSGSIDNSPLH
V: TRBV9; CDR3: ASSVRGSGSGDTQY
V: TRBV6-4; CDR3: ASSESTGGSYGYT
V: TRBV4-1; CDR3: ASSHFAGVPYEQY
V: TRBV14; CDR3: ASSQDGLAHPPRNEQF
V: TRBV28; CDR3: ASSFHSSGYEQY